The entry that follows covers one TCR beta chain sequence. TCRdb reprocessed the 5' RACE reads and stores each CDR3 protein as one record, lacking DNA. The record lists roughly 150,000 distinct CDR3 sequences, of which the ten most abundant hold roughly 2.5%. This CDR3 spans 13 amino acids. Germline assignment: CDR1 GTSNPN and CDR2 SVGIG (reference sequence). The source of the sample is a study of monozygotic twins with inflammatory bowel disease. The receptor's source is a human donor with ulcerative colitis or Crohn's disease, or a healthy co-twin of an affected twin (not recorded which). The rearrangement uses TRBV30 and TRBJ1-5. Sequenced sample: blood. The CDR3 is CAWSVDYNQPQHF.